The 15 T cell receptor beta chains presented below share a single source sample, sequenced in a study of blood T cell repertoires in COVID-19. Assay used: immunoSEQ multiplex PCR; TCRdb lists only in-frame clones, some missing. The sample includes 250,000 to 400,000 clones, around 88% of them seen just once. The sequencing input was peripheral blood. These receptors were obtained from a woman in her thirties with COVID-19, enrolled during active disease.

This clone has a handful of counts. This chain uses TRBV4-2 with TRBJ1-1; no firm D call. CDR1 and CDR2 (germline): LGHNA, YNFKEQ. The CDR3 spans 13 residues. Trimming took off 0 bases at V and 6 bases at J, with 8 bases between the two ends. The CDR3 region is CASSQEAQAEAFF. The DNA of the CDR3 is TGTGCCAGCAGCCAAGAGGCCCAGGCTGAAGCTTTCTTT.

The genes are TRBV3-1 (or the pseudogene TRBV3-2) and TRBJ1-4; D not certain. V lost 3 bases to trimming and J lost 1 base, with 6 bases between them. CDR1 is LGHDT, CDR2 YNNKEL, per germline (reference sequence). The CDR3 consists of 14 residues. DNA of the CDR3: TGTGCCAGCAGCCACCTCGGAACTAATGAAAAACTGTTTTTT. Translation: CASSHLGTNEKLFF.

The chain recombines TRBV6-5 with TRBJ1-2; 10 nucleotides line up with TRBD1. V dropped 7 bases and J dropped 8; count of bases not matched to a gene: 10. CDR3 length: 14 amino acids. Germline V CDR1 and CDR2: MNHEY, SVGAGI. The CDR3 DNA sequence: TGTGCCAGCATCCTAACCGGGACAGGGGACGGCTACACCTTC. Translating it yields CASILTGTGDGYTF.

V gene TRBV6-5 combines with J gene TRBJ2-7, with D perhaps TRBD1 (5 bases). Germline V lookup: CDR1 MNHEY, CDR2 SVGAGI. Trimming stripped 4 bases from V and 0 bases from J, with 10 bases between. The CDR3 runs to 14 residues. DNA of the CDR3: TGTGCCAGCAGTTCCCCAGGGATCTCCTACGAGCAGTACTTC. Residues: CASSSPGISYEQYF.

The chain links TRBV7-9 to TRBJ1-1; the match to TRBD1 covers 7 bases. The V and J ends lost 3 bases and 1 base, in that order; junction bases with no gene match: 5. Germline V gene data show CDR1 as SEHNR and CDR2 as FQNEAQ (reference sequence). The CDR3 length is 15 residues. The CDR3 spells CASSFPRDRNTEAFF. In DNA form, the CDR3 reads TGTGCCAGCAGCTTCCCCCGGGACAGGAACACTGAAGCTTTCTTT.

The gene calls are TRBV21-1 and TRBJ1-4. TRBV21-1 is a listed pseudogene. The CDR3 has 16 residues. The CDR3 loop is CASSKARAGSNEKLFF. As DNA, the CDR3 is TGTGCCAGCAGCAAAGCGCGGGCAGGTTCTAATGAAAAACTGTTTTTT.

This chain connects TRBV5-6 to TRBJ2-2; 7 bases agree with TRBD1. Germline V gene sequence: CDR1 SGHDT, CDR2 YYEEEE. There are 14 residues in the CDR3. Unmatched junction bases numbered 9, after V lost 6 bases and J lost 7 bases. The CDR3 protein is CASTKTGDVGELFF. The DNA of the CDR3 is TGTGCCAGCACAAAAACAGGGGATGTCGGGGAGCTGTTTTTT. Complete variable domain (other parts from reference TRBV5-6 and TRBJ2-2): DAGVTQSPTHLIKTRGQQVTLRCSPKSGHDTVSWYQQALGQGPQFIFQYYEEEERQRGNFPDRFSGHQFPNYSSELNVNALLLGDSALYLCASTKTGDVGELFFGEGSRLTVL.

This chain joins TRBV6-6 and TRBJ2-4; D is undetermined. V was cut by 4 bases and J by 2 bases, with 6 bases left in between. The CDR3 contains 13 residues. The germline V gene encodes CDR1 MNHNY and CDR2 SVGAGI (reference sequence). CDR3 DNA sequence: TGTGCCAGCAGTTCTGGGCCCAAAAACATTCAGTACTTC. The encoded protein is CASSSGPKNIQYF.

The chain employs TRBV5-4 and TRBJ1-1; 12 bases map to TRBD1. The CDR3 runs to 14 residues. Germline-derived CDR1 and CDR2 are SGHNT and YYREEE (reference sequence). Losses at the gene ends were 1 base for V and 8 bases for J; bases not matched to a gene: 3. Written as DNA, the CDR3 is TGTGCCAGCAGCTTGTTTGGGACAGGGGGCGAAGCTTTCTTT. It is translated as CASSLFGTGGEAFF. The full variable domain, its missing parts supplied by reference TRBV5-4 and TRBJ1-1, is ETGVTQSPTHLIKTRGQQVTLRCSSQSGHNTVSWYQQALGQGPQFIFQYYREEENGRGNFPPRFSGLQFPNYSSELNVNALELDDSALYLCASSLFGTGGEAFFGQGTRLTVV.

This chain joins TRBV15 and TRBJ2-7; 9 bases are a match to TRBD1. This CDR3 contains 15 residues. V lost 1 base and J lost 4; bases outside the gene matches: 5. Per the germline V gene, CDR1 is LNHNV and CDR2 is YYDKDF (reference sequence). CDR3 residues: CATSRARTGVYEQYF. The DNA of the CDR3 is TGTGCCACCAGCAGAGCTAGGACAGGGGTGTACGAGCAGTACTTC.

J is TRBJ1-6 and V is TRBV6-4, with a tentative D call TRBD1 (6 bases). CDR1 is MRHNA, CDR2 SNTAGT, per germline. V lost 0 bases to trimming and J lost 4 bases, with 22 bases between them. The CDR3 runs 20 residues. Here the CDR3 DNA reads TGTGCCAGCAGTGACTCTAGTGAGGGGGTAAGACCTAGGTATAATTCACCCCTCCACTTT. Amino acids: CASSDSSEGVRPRYNSPLHF.

The CDR3 DNA reads as TGCAGCGTCACAGGCAGGGAGGGAAAGCAGTACTTC. Its protein is CSVTGREGKQYF. This chain links TRBV29-1 with TRBJ2-7; 7 nucleotides match TRBD2. The CDR3 totals 12 residues. Germline CDR1 is SQVTM and CDR2 is ANQGSEA. Unmatched junction bases numbered 10, after V lost 6 bases and J lost 8 bases.

V gene TRBV3-1 (or the pseudogene TRBV3-2) combines with J gene TRBJ2-3; TRBD1 is a possible D gene (6 bases). The V end was cut by 1 base, the J end by 1 base, with 12 bases between. Per germline, CDR1 LGHDT and CDR2 YNNKEL (reference sequence). The CDR3 length is 16 residues. CDR3 in amino acids: CASSQAGVYGTDTQYF. In nucleotides, the CDR3 is TGTGCCAGCAGCCAAGCAGGGGTTTATGGCACAGATACGCAGTATTTT.

V gene TRBV9 combines with J gene TRBJ2-3, with 9 bases matching TRBD2. Germline CDR1 SGDLS, CDR2 YYNGEE. The junction had 6 bases not matched to a gene; V was cut back by 3 bases and J by 1 base. The CDR3 contains 16 residues. The CDR3 region is CASSAPLAGRTDTQYF. CDR3 nucleotides: TGTGCCAGCAGCGCCCCCCTAGCGGGGCGCACAGATACGCAGTATTTT. The whole variable domain, remainder taken from reference TRBV9 and TRBJ2-3, is DSGVTQTPKHLITATGQRVTLRCSPRSGDLSVYWYQQSLDQGLQFLIQYYNGEERAKGNILERFSAQQFPDLHSELNLSSLELGDSALYFCASSAPLAGRTDTQYFGPGTRLTVL.

This chain joins TRBV2 and TRBJ1-4; 8 bases align to TRBD1. J was trimmed by 7 bases and V by 1 base; bases with no gene match: 8. This CDR3 contains 16 residues. CDR1 and CDR2 (germline): SNHLY, FYNNEI. DNA for the CDR3: TGTGCCAGCAGTGAAGAGCGTGGACAGGGTTTTGAAAAACTGTTTTTT. Translation: CASSEERGQGFEKLFF.